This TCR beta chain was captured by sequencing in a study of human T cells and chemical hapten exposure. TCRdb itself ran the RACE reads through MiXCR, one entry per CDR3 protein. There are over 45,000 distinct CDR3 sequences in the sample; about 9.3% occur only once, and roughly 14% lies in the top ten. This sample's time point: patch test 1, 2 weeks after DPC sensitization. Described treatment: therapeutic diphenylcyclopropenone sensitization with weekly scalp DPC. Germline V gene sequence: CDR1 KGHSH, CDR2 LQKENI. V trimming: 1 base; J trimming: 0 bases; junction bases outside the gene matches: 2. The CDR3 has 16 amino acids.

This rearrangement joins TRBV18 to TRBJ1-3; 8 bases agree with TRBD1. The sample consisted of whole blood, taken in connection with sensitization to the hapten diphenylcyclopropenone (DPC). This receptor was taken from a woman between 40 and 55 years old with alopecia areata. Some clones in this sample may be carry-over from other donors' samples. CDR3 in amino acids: CASSPRDRNSGNTIYF. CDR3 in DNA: TGTGCCAGCTCACCACGGGACAGGAACTCTGGAAACACCATATATTTT.